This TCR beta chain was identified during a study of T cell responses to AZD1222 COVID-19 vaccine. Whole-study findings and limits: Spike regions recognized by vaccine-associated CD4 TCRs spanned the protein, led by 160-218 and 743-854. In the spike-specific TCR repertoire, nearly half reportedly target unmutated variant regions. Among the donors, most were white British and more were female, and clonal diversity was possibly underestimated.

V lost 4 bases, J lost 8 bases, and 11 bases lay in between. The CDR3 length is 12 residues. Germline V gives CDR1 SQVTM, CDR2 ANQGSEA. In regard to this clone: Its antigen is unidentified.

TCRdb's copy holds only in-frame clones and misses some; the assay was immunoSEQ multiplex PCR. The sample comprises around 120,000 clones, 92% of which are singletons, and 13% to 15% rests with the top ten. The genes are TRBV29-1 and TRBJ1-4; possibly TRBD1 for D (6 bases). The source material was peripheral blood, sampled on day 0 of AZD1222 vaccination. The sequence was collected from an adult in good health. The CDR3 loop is CSVGGAREKLFF. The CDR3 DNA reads TGCAGCGTTGGGGGGGCTAGGGAAAAACTGTTTTTT.